This is a list of T cell receptor beta chains from one sample in a study of response to subunit inactivated influenza vaccine. TCRdb re-called the RT-PCR reads through MiXCR, storing one row per CDR3 protein. Found here are around 570,000 distinct CDR3 sequences, 11% of them singletons; the top ten hold around 10%. The data were also submitted as part of a second study, on T cells expressing NK-cell markers.

Source: PBMCs from blood, taken on the day of vaccination. The receptors shown here come from a man aged 50 or older who received an inactivated influenza vaccine. The CDR3 runs from the conserved cysteine through the conserved F or W. A D gene is named only where the DNA matches it firmly. Size is stated for part of the rows, as once, few or many counts, or as a class when the clone is expanded.

NA,TRBJ2-1,NA,TRBV15,CATGPHPYDGISSYNEQFF,TGTGCCACAGGTCCGCACCCGTACGACGGAATCAGCTCCTACAATGAGCAGTTCTTC
few,TRBJ2-1,TRBD1,TRBV12-3/TRBV12-4,CASGQGAIEQFF,TGTGCCAGCGGACAGGGGGCAATTGAGCAGTTCTTC
NA,TRBJ1-6,TRBD1,TRBV12-3/TRBV12-4,CASSVGQGAINSPLHF,TGTGCCAGCAGTGTGGGACAGGGGGCCATAAATTCACCCCTCCACTTT
NA,TRBJ2-2,TRBD2,TRBV12-3/TRBV12-4,CASSLTGTSMTGELFF,TGTGCCAGCAGTTTGACCGGGACTAGCATGACCGGGGAGCTGTTTTTT
NA,TRBJ2-3,TRBD2,TRBV10-3,CAISESTSGDTQYF,TGTGCCATCAGTGAGTCCACTAGCGGAGATACGCAGTATTTT
few,TRBJ1-1,TRBD1,TRBV6-5,CASSSAGTGIPEAFF,TGTGCCAGCAGTTCTGCCGGGACAGGGATCCCTGAAGCTTTCTTT
few,TRBJ2-2,NA,TRBV19,CASRSGPGELFF,TGTGCCAGTAGGTCAGGACCCGGGGAGCTGTTTTTT
few,TRBJ2-7,NA,TRBV20-1,CSARSRPPLGEQYF,TGCAGTGCTAGATCTCGTCCGCCCCTGGGCGAGCAGTACTTC
NA,TRBJ2-3,TRBD2,TRBV5-1,CASSLGTGGASTDTQYF,TGCGCCAGCAGCTTGGGTACGGGGGGGGCTAGCACAGATACGCAGTATTTT
few,TRBJ2-2,NA,TRBV5-1,CASRYTTGSNTGELFF,TGCGCCAGCAGGTATACGACAGGATCGAACACCGGGGAGCTGTTTTTT
NA,TRBJ2-1,TRBD2,TRBV12-3/TRBV12-4,CASSWTSGPHEQFF,TGTGCCAGCAGTTGGACTAGCGGGCCCCATGAGCAGTTCTTC
few,TRBJ2-1,NA,TRBV4-3,CASSQDQLGKQFF,TGCGCCAGCAGCCAAGATCAACTGGGCAAGCAGTTCTTC
few,TRBJ2-5,TRBD2,TRBV12-3/TRBV12-4,CASSHPGGEETQYF,TGTGCCAGCAGCCATCCGGGGGGAGAAGAGACCCAGTACTTC
NA,TRBJ2-5,NA,TRBV7-2,CASSLIRVQETQYF,TGTGCCAGCAGCTTAATAAGGGTCCAAGAGACCCAGTACTTC
NA,TRBJ2-7,NA,TRBV18,CASSPPVARRVKYF,TGTGCCAGCTCACCACCGGTGGCTAGAAGAGTGAAGTACTTC
NA,TRBJ2-5,NA,TRBV6-4,CASQETQYF,TGTGCCAGCCAAGAGACCCAGTACTTC
NA,TRBJ2-1,NA,TRBV6-2/TRBV6-3,CASRNEKAPWEQFF,TGTGCCAGCCGAAACGAAAAGGCCCCCTGGGAGCAGTTCTTC
few,TRBJ2-1,TRBD2,TRBV6-2/TRBV6-3,CASSYSGTGTSPINEQFF,TGTGCCAGCAGTTACTCGGGGACCGGGACTAGCCCCATCAATGAGCAGTTCTTC
NA,TRBJ1-2,TRBD1,TRBV28,CASSFLQGAPNYGYTF,TGTGCCAGCAGTTTTCTACAGGGGGCTCCTAACTATGGCTACACCTTC
NA,TRBJ2-7,TRBD2,TRBV5-5,CASSSLRTSGSYEQYF,TGTGCCAGCAGCTCCTTAAGGACTAGCGGCTCCTACGAGCAGTACTTC
NA,TRBJ2-2,TRBD2,TRBV7-2,CASSLGLAGTTGELFF,TGTGCCAGCAGCTTAGGACTAGCGGGGACCACCGGGGAGCTGTTTTTT
few,TRBJ1-6,NA,TRBV20-1,CSALTGGVYNSPLHF,TGCAGTGCCTTGACTGGGGGGGTCTATAATTCACCCCTCCACTTT
few,TRBJ1-5,NA,TRBV7-2,CASSLTAGHNQPQHF,TGTGCCAGCAGCTTAACAGCAGGGCACAATCAGCCCCAGCATTTT
many,TRBJ1-2,NA,TRBV12-3/TRBV12-4,CASSFRTDYGYTF,TGTGCCAGCAGTTTTAGGACCGACTACGGCTACACCTTC
few,TRBJ2-3,TRBD2,TRBV25-1,CASSELERGYTNTQYF,TGTGCCAGCAGTGAATTGGAGCGGGGGTACACAAATACGCAGTATTTT
NA,TRBJ1-3,NA,TRBV6-5,CASSYSRQHQGNTIYF,TGTGCCAGCAGTTACTCGAGGCAGCATCAAGGAAACACCATATATTTT
few,TRBJ2-7,TRBD2,TRBV6-1,CASNLLGGGEQYF,TGTGCCAGCAATCTCCTGGGCGGGGGAGAGCAGTACTTC
NA,TRBJ2-5,NA,TRBV30,CAATRRPMQETQYF,TGTGCCGCAACCCGGCGGCCCATGCAAGAGACCCAGTACTTC
few,TRBJ2-7,NA,TRBV19,CASSIGSSYEQYF,TGTGCCAGTAGTATTGGGTCCTCCTACGAGCAGTACTTC
NA,TRBJ2-2,NA,TRBV3-1,CASSTRGAGTGELFF,TGTGCCAGCAGCACCAGGGGGGCTGGCACCGGGGAGCTGTTTTTT
NA,TRBJ2-7,TRBD1,TRBV29-1,CSVVGSGTGVDEQYF,TGCAGCGTTGTGGGCTCCGGGACAGGGGTCGACGAGCAGTACTTC
many,TRBJ2-2,NA,TRBV12-3/TRBV12-4,CASSRQVSGELFF,TGTGCCAGCAGCAGACAGGTTTCCGGGGAGCTGTTTTTT
NA,TRBJ2-3,NA,TRBV7-8,CASSLVGRADTQYF,TGTGCCAGCAGCTTAGTGGGCAGGGCAGATACGCAGTATTTT
many,TRBJ2-6,NA,TRBV15,CATSRLTLDLFASGANVLTF,TGTGCCACCAGCAGACTAACACTTGACCTCTTTGCGTCTGGGGCCAACGTCCTGACTTTC
few,TRBJ2-1,NA,TRBV5-1,CASRQDYNYNEQFF,TGCGCCAGCCGGCAGGACTACAACTACAATGAGCAGTTCTTC
many,TRBJ2-7,TRBD2,TRBV27,CASLSGSEQYF,TGTGCCAGCCTTAGCGGGAGCGAGCAGTACTTC
few,TRBJ2-3,TRBD1,TRBV20-1,CSAKKGAATDTQYF,TGCAGTGCTAAGAAGGGGGCGGCGACAGATACGCAGTATTTT
few,TRBJ2-7,TRBD2,TRBV12-3/TRBV12-4,CASSFASGGLSYEQYF,TGTGCCAGCAGTTTTGCTAGCGGGGGCCTTTCCTACGAGCAGTACTTC
NA,TRBJ2-7,NA,TRBV7-9,CASSSRLGLYEQYF,TGTGCCAGCAGCTCTAGACTAGGTCTGTACGAGCAGTACTTC
NA,TRBJ2-7,TRBD2,TRBV10-3,CAISAAGISYEQYF,TGTGCCATCAGTGCAGCGGGGATCTCCTACGAGCAGTACTTC
NA,TRBJ2-1,TRBD2,TRBV6-5,CASSYLTGTSVNEQFF,TGTGCCAGCAGTTACCTTACCGGGACTAGCGTCAATGAGCAGTTCTTC
NA,TRBJ2-7,NA,TRBV10-3,CAISESQRTSYEQYF,TGTGCCATCAGTGAGTCACAGCGTACCTCCTACGAGCAGTACTTC
NA,TRBJ2-2,NA,TRBV5-6,CASSLVGTLNTGELFF,TGTGCCAGCAGCTTGGTGGGCACATTGAACACCGGGGAGCTGTTTTTT
NA,TRBJ2-7,NA,TRBV14,CASSQGLGGFAQYF,TGTGCCAGCAGCCAAGGTCTCGGCGGGTTCGCGCAGTACTTC
NA,TRBJ2-5,TRBD2,TRBV5-5,CASSLARTSVETQYF,TGTGCCAGCAGCTTGGCCAGGACTAGTGTGGAGACCCAGTACTTC
many,TRBJ1-1,NA,TRBV7-2,CASSLDRLENTEAFF,TGTGCCAGCAGCTTAGACCGACTAGAGAACACTGAAGCTTTCTTT
NA,TRBJ1-2,NA,TRBV20-1,CSAVGAGRVGYTF,TGCAGTGCTGTGGGGGCAGGCCGTGTTGGCTACACCTTC
few,TRBJ2-2,NA,TRBV29-1,CSAAEFTNTGELFF,TGCAGCGCTGCAGAATTTACGAACACCGGGGAGCTGTTTTTT
NA,TRBJ1-2,NA,TRBV6-1,CSSGDPVPTNYGYTF,TGTTCCTCTGGGGACCCCGTTCCAACTAACTATGGCTACACCTTC
many,TRBJ2-3,TRBD2,TRBV11-2,CASSPPGLAGDTQYF,TGTGCCAGCAGCCCGCCGGGGCTAGCGGGAGATACGCAGTATTTT
NA,TRBJ2-7,NA,TRBV30,CAWSSGLFSYEQYF,TGTGCCTGGAGTTCGGGACTCTTCTCCTACGAGCAGTACTTC